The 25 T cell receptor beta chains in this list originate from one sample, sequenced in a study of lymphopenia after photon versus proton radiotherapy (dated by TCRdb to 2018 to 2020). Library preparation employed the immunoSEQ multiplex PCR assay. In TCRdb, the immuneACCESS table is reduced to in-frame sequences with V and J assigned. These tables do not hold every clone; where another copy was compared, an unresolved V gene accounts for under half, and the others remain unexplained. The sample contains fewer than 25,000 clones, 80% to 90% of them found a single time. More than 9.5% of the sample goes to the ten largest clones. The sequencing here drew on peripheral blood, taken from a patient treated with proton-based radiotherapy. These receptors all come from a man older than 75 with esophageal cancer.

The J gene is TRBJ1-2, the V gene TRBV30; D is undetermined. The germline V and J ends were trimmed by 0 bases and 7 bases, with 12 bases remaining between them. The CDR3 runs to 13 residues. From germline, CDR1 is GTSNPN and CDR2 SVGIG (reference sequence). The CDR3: CAWSVSGDGGYTF. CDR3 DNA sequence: TGTGCCTGGAGTGTAAGCGGGGATGGTGGCTACACCTTC.

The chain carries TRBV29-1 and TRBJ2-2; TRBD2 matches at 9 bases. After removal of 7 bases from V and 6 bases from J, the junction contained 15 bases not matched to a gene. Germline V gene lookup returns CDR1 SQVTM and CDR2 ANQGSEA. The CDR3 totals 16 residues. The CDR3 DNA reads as TGCAGCGCCCGCGGGGGGGCCGGGTTTGTGGCCGGGGAGCTGTTTTTT. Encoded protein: CSARGGAGFVAGELFF.

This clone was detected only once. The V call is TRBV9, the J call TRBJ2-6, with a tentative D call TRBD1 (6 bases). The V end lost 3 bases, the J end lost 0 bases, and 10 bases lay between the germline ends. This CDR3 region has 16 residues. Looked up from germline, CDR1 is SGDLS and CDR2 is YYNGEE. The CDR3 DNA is TGTGCCAGCAGCGCAAGAGGGGGCTCTGGGGCCAACGTCCTGACTTTC. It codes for CASSARGGSGANVLTF.

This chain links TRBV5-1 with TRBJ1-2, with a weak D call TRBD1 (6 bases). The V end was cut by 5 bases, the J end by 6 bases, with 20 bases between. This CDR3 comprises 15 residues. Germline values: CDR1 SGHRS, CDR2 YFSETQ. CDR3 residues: CASSRGVVLQDGYTF. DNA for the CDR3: TGCGCCAGCAGTAGGGGGGTAGTCTTACAAGATGGCTACACCTTC.

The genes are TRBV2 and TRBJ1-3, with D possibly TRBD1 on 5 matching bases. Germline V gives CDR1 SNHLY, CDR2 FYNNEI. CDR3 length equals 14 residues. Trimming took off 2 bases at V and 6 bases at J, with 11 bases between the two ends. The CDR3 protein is CASSEQGPVNTIYF. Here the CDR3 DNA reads TGTGCCAGCAGTGAACAGGGTCCTGTAAACACCATATATTTT.

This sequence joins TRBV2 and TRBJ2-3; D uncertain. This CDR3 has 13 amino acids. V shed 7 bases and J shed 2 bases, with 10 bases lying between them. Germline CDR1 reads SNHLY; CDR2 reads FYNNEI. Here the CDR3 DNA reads TGTGCCAGCAACCGGCGGCCCACAGATACGCAGTATTTT. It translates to CASNRRPTDTQYF.

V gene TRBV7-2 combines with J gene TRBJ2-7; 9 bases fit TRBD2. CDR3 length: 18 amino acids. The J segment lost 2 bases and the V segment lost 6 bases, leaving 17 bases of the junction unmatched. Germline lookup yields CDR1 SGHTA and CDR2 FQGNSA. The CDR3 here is CASSLKATLAGTPYEQYF. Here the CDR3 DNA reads TGTGCCAGCAGTCTTAAGGCAACTCTAGCGGGGACCCCCTACGAGCAGTACTTC.

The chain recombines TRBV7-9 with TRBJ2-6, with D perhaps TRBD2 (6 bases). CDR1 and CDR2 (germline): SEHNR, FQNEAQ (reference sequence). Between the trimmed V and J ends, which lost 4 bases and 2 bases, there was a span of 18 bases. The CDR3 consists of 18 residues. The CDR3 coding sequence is TGTGCCAGCAGCTCCACTCTAGCGTGGGCGGCTGGGGCCAACGTCCTGACTTTC. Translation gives CASSSTLAWAAGANVLTF.

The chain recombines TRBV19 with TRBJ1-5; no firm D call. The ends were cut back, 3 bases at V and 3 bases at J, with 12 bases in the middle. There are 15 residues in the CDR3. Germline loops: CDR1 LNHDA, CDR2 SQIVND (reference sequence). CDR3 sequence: CASSISGLINQPQHF. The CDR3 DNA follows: TGTGCCAGTAGTATCTCCGGGCTGATCAATCAGCCCCAGCATTTT.

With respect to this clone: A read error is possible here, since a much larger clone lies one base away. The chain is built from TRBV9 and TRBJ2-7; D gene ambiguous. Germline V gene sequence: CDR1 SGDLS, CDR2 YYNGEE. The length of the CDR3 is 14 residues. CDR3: CASSVGASSYGQYF. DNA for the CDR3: TGTGCCAGCAGCGTAGGGGCCAGCTCCTACGGGCAGTACTTC.

CDR3 loop: CASSTGLATTGELFF. For the CDR3, the DNA is TGTGCCAGTAGTACGGGACTAGCTACGACCGGGGAGCTGTTTTTT. V usage is TRBV19 and J usage is TRBJ2-2; 9 positions match TRBD2. This CDR3 contains 15 residues. Germline V gene lookup returns CDR1 LNHDA and CDR2 SQIVND (reference sequence). V shed 4 bases, J shed 5 bases, and the junction held 5 bases outside the gene matches. Based on the CDR3 plus reference TRBV19 and TRBJ2-2, the full variable domain is DGGITQSPKYLFRKEGQNVTLSCEQNLNHDAMYWYRQDPGQGLRLIYYSQIVNDFQKGDIAEGYSVSREKKESFPLTVTSAQKNPTAFYLCASSTGLATTGELFFGEGSRLTVL.

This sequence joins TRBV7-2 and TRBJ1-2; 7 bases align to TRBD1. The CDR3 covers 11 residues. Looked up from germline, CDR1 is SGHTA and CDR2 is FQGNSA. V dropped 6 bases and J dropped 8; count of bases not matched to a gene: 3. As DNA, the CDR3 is TGTGCCAGCAGTACAGGGGTCGGCTACACCTTC. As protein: CASSTGVGYTF.

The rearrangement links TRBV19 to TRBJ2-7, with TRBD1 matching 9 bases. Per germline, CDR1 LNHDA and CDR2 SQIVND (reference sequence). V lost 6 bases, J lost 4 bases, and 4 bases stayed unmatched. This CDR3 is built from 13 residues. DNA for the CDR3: TGTGCCAGTAGCGGGACAGGGTCTTACGAGCAGTACTTC. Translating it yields CASSGTGSYEQYF.

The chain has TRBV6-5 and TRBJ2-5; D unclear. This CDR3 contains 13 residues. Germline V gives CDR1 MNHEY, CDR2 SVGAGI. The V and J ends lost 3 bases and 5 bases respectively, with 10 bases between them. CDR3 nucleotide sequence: TGTGCCAGCAGTTATTTCTCCTTTGAGACCCAGTACTTC. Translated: CASSYFSFETQYF.

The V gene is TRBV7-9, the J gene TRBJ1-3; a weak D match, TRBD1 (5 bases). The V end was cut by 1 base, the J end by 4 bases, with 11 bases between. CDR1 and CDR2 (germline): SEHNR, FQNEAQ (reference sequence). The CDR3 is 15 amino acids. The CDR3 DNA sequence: TGTGCCAGCAGCTTAGATGCAGGGATAGGAAACACCATATATTTT. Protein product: CASSLDAGIGNTIYF.

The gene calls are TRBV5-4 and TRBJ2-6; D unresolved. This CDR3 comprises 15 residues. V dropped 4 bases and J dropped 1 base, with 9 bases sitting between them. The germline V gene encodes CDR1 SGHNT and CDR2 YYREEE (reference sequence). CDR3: CASSLDLSGANVLTF. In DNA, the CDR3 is TGTGCCAGCAGCCTAGACTTGTCTGGGGCCAACGTCCTGACTTTC. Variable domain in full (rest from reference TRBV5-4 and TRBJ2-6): ETGVTQSPTHLIKTRGQQVTLRCSSQSGHNTVSWYQQALGQGPQFIFQYYREEENGRGNFPPRFSGLQFPNYSSELNVNALELDDSALYLCASSLDLSGANVLTFGAGSRLTVL.

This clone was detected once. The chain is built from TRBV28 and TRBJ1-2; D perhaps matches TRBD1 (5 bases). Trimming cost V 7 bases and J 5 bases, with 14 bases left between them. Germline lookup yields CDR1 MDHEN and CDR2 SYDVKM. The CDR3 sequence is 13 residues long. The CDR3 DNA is TGTGCCAGCACGTTCGGGACTTATTATGGCTACACCTTC. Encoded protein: CASTFGTYYGYTF.

CDR3 in amino acids: CASTRVGGYTGELFF. The CDR3 DNA reads as TGTGCCAGCACCCGAGTCGGGGGATACACCGGGGAGCTGTTTTTT. This chain connects TRBV27 to TRBJ2-2; possibly TRBD2 for D (6 bases). The CDR3 totals 15 residues. Germline lookup yields CDR1 MNHEY and CDR2 SMNVEV (reference sequence). V lost 7 bases to trimming and J lost 3 bases, with 15 bases between them.

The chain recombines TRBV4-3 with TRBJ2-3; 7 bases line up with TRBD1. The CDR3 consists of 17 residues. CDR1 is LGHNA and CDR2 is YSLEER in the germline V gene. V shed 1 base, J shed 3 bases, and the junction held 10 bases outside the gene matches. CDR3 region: CASSQGVGDRGTDTQYF. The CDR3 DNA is TGCGCCAGCAGCCAAGGGGTCGGGGACAGAGGGACAGATACGCAGTATTTT.

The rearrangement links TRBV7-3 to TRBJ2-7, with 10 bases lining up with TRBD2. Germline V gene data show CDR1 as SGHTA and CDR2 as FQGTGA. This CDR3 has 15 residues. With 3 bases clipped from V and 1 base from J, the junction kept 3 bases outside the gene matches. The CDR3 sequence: CASSLVTSGSYEQYF. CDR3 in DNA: TGTGCCAGCAGCTTGGTGACTAGCGGGTCCTACGAGCAGTACTTC.

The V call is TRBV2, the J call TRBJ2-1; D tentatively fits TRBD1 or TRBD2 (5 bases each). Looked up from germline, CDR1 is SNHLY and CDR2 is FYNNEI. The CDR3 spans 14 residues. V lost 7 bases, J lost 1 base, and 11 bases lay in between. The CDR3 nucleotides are TGTGCCAGCAAGGGACCGCAGTCCTACAATGAGCAGTTCTTC. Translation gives CASKGPQSYNEQFF.

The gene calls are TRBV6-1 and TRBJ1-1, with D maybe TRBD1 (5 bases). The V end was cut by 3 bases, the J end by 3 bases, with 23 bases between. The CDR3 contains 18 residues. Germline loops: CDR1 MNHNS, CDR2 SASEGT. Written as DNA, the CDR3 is TGTGCCAGCAGTGACCGCCGCAGCGGGGGGGGAACCTACACTGAAGCTTTCTTT. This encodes CASSDRRSGGGTYTEAFF.

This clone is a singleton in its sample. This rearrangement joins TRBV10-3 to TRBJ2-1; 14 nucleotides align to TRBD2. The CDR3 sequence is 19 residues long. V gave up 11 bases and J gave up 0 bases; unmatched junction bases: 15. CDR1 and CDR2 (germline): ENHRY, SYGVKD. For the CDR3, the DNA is TGTGCCGTCCAAGGGGGCTCCGGGACTAGCGGGAGCTCCTACAATGAGCAGTTCTTC. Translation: CAVQGGSGTSGSSYNEQFF.

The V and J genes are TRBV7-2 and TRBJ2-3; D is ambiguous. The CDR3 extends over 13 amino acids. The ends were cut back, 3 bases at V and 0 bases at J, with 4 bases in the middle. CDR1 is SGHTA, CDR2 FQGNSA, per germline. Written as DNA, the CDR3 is TGTGCCAGCAGCTTGGGGAGCACAGATACGCAGTATTTT. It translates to CASSLGSTDTQYF.

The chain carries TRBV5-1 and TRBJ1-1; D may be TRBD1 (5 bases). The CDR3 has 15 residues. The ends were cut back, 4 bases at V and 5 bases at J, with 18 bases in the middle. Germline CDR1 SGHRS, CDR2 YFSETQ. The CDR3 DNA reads TGCGCCAGCAGCGGTTTAGGCAGGGAGAGGACTGAAGCTTTCTTT. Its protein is CASSGLGRERTEAFF.